This T cell receptor (beta chain) was sequenced for a study of shared clonotypes between healthy human individuals. General study results and limits: Clonotype sharing among donors was expected to depend on sequencing depth. Researchers found naive subsets generally carried larger estimated richness than memory subsets.

Every subset had its genomic DNA shared out evenly among several immunoSEQ plates. In the original processing: ImmunoSEQ supplied junction-only sequences lacking quality scores, so filtering was different. Clones were read by immunoSEQ multiplex PCR, and TCRdb kept only the in-frame ones, dropping some. V, J and clone size derive from that table, while D and trimming were established from the DNA sequence. This sample has 2.3 million or so clones, with 93% found just once. V gave up 1 base and J gave up 2 bases, with 4 bases separating them. The germline gives CDR1 SGHRS, CDR2 YFSETQ. This CDR3 has 13 amino acids. In regard to this clone: Its antigen remains unidentified.

The receptor was derived from a man aged 18 to 30 in good health. Some clones in this sample may be carry-over from other donors' samples. The J gene is TRBJ1-3, the V gene TRBV5-1; D unclear. The sequenced sample was naive CD4+ T cells from PBMCs. The subset here: CD45RA+ positively selected. Here the CDR3 reads CASSLWAGNTIYF. The CDR3 coding sequence is TGCGCCAGCAGCTTGTGGGCTGGAAACACCATATATTTT.